This T cell receptor (beta chain) was obtained from a study of T cell repertoires in cytomegalovirus infection. CDR1 and CDR2 from the germline V gene are SGHRS and YFSETQ. CDR3 length: 15 amino acids. The V end was cut by 0 bases, the J end by 4 bases, with 14 bases between. In TCRdb, the reads were re-called with MiXCR into one record per CDR3 protein. The data hold 150,000 to 200,000 distinct CDR3 sequences, with roughly a fifth observed a single time. The receptor was isolated from a human donor in good health (CMV status not recorded). Some clones in this sample may be carry-over from other donors' samples. What was sequenced was PBMCs. The chain joins TRBV5-1 to TRBJ2-7; weak D call: TRBD2 (6 bases). CDR3 sequence: CASSLADWGLYEQYF. CDR3 sequence (DNA): TGCGCCAGCAGCTTGGCTGACTGGGGACTTTACGAGCAGTACTTC. Using reference TRBV5-1 and TRBJ2-7 for the parts outside the CDR3, the full variable domain is KAGVTQTPRYLIKTRGQQVTLSCSPISGHRSVSWYQQTPGQGLQFLFEYFSETQRNKGNFPGRFSGRQFSNSRSEMNVSTLELGDSALYLCASSLADWGLYEQYFGPGTRLTVT.